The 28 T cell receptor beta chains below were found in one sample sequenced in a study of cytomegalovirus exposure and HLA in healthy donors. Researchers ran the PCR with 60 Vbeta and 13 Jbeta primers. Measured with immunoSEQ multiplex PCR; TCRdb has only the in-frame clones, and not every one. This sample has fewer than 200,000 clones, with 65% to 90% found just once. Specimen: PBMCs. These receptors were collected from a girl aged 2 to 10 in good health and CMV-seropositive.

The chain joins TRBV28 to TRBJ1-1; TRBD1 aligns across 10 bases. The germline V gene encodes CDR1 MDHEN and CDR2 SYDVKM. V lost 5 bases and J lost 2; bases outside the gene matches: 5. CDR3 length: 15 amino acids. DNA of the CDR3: TGTGCCAGCAGTCCCCGACAGGGGGCTAACACTGAAGCTTTCTTT. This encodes CASSPRQGANTEAFF.

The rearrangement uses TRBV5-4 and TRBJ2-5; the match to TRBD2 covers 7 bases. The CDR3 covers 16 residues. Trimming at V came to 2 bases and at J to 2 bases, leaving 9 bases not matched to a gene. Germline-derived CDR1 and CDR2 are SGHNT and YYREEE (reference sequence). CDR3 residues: CASSLTGSGGQETQYF. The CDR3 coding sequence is TGTGCCAGCAGCTTAACTGGGTCGGGGGGACAAGAGACCCAGTACTTC.

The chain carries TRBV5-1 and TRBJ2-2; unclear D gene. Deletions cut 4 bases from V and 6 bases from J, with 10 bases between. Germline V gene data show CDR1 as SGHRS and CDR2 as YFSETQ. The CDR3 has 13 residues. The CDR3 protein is CASSPRVPGELFF. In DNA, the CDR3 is TGCGCCAGCAGCCCCCGTGTTCCCGGGGAGCTGTTTTTT.

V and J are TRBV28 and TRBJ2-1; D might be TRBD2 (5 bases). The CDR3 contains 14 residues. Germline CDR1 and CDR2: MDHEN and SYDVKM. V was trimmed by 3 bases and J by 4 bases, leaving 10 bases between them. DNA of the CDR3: TGTGCCAGCAGTTTTGAGCTAGCATACAATGAGCAGTTCTTC. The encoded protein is CASSFELAYNEQFF.

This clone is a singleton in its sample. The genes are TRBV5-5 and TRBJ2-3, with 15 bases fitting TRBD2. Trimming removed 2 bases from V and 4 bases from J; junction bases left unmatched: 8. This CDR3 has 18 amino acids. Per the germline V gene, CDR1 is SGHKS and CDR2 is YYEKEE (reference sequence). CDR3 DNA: TGTGCCAGCAGCTTACCGGGACTAGCGGGGGGTCGGGCAGATACGCAGTATTTT. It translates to CASSLPGLAGGRADTQYF.

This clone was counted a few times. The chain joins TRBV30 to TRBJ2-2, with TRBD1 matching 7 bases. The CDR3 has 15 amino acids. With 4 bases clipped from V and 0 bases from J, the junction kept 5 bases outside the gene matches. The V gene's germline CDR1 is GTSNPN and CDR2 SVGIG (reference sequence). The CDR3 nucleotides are TGTGCCTGGAAACTCGGACAGGCGAACACCGGGGAGCTGTTTTTT. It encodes CAWKLGQANTGELFF. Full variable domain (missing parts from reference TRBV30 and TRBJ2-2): SQTIHQWPATLVQPVGSPLSLECTVEGTSNPNLYWYRQAAGRGLQLLFYSVGIGQISSEVPQNLSASRPQDRQFILSSKKLLLSDSGFYLCAWKLGQANTGELFFGEGSRLTVL.

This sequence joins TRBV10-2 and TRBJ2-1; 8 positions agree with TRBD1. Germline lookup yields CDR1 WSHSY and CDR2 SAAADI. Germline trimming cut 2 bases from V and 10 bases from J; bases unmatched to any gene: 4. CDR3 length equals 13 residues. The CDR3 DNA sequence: TGCGCCAGCAGTGAGGGGCGGACAGGGGAGCAGTTCTTC. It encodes CASSEGRTGEQFF.

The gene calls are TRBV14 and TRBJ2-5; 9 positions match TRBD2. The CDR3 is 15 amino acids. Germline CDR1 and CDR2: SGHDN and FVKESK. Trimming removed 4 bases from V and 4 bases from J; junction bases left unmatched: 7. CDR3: CASSPGLASRETQYF. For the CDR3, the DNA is TGTGCCAGCAGCCCAGGACTAGCGTCCCGAGAGACCCAGTACTTC.

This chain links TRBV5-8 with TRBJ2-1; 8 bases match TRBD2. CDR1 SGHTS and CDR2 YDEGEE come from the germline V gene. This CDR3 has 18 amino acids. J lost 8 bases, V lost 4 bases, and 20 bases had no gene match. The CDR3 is CASSPAPSGLQGGYEQFF. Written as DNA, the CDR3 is TGTGCCAGCAGCCCTGCTCCTAGCGGGCTCCAAGGTGGATATGAGCAGTTCTTC.

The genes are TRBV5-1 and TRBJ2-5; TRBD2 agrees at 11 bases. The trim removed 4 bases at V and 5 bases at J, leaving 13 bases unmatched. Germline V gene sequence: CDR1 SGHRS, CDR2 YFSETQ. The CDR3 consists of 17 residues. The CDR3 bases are TGCGCCAGCAGCCAAACTAGCGGGGGTACCCACGGGGAGACCCAGTACTTC. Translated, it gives CASSQTSGGTHGETQYF.

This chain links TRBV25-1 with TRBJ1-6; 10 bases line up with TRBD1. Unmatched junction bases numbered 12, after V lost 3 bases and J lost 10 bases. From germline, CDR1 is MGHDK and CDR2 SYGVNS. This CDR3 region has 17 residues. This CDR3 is CASSDRRGTGVTSPLHF. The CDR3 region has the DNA TGTGCCAGCAGTGACCGGAGGGGGACAGGGGTAACATCACCCCTCCACTTT. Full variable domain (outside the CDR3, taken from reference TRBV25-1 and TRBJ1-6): EADIYQTPRYLVIGTGKKITLECSQTMGHDKMYWYQQDPGMELHLIHYSYGVNSTEKGDLSSESTVSRIRTEHFPLTLESARPSHTSQYLCASSDRRGTGVTSPLHFGNGTRLTVT.

The CDR3 DNA reads TGTGCCAGCAGTTCGGACGGAGGTGGTGACTATGGCTACACCTTC. It translates to CASSSDGGGDYGYTF. The rearrangement links TRBV6-5 to TRBJ1-2, with D unresolved. The CDR3 totals 15 residues. Looked up from germline, CDR1 is MNHEY and CDR2 is SVGAGI. V was trimmed by 4 bases and J by 3 bases, leaving 15 bases between them.

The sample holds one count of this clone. The DNA for the CDR3 is TGTGCCAGCAGCCGAACTAGCGTCCCCTCCTACAATGAGCAGTTCTTC. Its translation is CASSRTSVPSYNEQFF. V gene TRBV4-2 combines with J gene TRBJ2-1; 7 nucleotides line up with TRBD2. V was pared by 4 bases and J by 0 bases, with 6 bases of the junction left unmatched. Per the germline V gene, CDR1 is LGHNA and CDR2 is YNFKEQ. There are 16 residues in the CDR3.

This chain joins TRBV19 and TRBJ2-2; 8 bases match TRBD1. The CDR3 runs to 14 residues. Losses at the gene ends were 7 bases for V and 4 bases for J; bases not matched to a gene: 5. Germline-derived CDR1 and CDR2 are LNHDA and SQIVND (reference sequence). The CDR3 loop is CASTPQGVTGELFF. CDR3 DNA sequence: TGTGCCAGTACCCCACAGGGGGTCACCGGGGAGCTGTTTTTT.

The CDR3 reads CASSPTVGGLFDQPQHF. CDR3 nucleotide sequence: TGTGCCAGCAGCCCCACCGTTGGCGGACTCTTCGATCAGCCCCAGCATTTT. The rearrangement joins TRBV27 to TRBJ1-5; D not certain. V lost 6 bases and J 5 bases, leaving 23 bases between the germline ends. Germline V gene sequence: CDR1 MNHEY, CDR2 SMNVEV (reference sequence). The CDR3 contains 17 residues.

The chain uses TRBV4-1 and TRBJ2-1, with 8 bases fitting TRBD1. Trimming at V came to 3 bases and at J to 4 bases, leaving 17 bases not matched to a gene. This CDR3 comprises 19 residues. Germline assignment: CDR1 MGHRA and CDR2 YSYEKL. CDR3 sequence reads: CASSQRTGLVPRYYNEQFF. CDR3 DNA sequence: TGCGCCAGCAGCCAGCGGACAGGGTTGGTGCCTAGGTATTACAATGAGCAGTTCTTC.

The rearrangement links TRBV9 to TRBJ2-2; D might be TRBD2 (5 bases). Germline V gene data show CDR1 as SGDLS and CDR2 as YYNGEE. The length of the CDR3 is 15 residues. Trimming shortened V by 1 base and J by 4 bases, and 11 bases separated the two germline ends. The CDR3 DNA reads TGTGCCAGCAGCGTAACGGGGTTTGGCACCGGGGAGCTGTTTTTT. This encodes CASSVTGFGTGELFF.

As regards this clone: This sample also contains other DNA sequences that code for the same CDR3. This chain's CDR3 is CASSADRGNYGYTF. The CDR3 region has the DNA TGCGCCAGCAGCGCGGACAGGGGGAACTATGGCTACACCTTC. The chain links TRBV5-1 to TRBJ1-2; 10 bases line up with TRBD1. There are 14 residues in the CDR3. V lost 4 bases and J lost 2; bases outside the gene matches: 2. Germline CDR1 reads SGHRS; CDR2 reads YFSETQ.

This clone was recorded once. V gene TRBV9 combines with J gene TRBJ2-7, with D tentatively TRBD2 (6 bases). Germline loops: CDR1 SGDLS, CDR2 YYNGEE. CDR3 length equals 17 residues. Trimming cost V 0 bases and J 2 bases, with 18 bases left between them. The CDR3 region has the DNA TGTGCCAGCAGCGTAGGAACCCGGGAGTGGGAACCCTACGAGCAGTACTTC. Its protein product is CASSVGTREWEPYEQYF.

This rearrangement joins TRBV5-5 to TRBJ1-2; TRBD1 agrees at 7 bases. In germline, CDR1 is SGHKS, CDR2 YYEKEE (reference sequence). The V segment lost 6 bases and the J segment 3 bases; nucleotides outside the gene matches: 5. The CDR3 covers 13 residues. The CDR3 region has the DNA TGTGCCAGCACCCCCGGGACAGACTATGGCTACACCTTC. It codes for CASTPGTDYGYTF.

The DNA of the CDR3 is TGTGCCAGCAAAGTAGCGTGGAGTGCAGATACGCAGTATTTT. Translation gives CASKVAWSADTQYF. V is TRBV2 and J is TRBJ2-3, with D perhaps TRBD2 (5 bases). CDR3 size: 14 residues. The germline gives CDR1 SNHLY, CDR2 FYNNEI. V was shortened by 7 bases and J by 4 bases, with 15 bases between the two germline ends.

The CDR3 sequence is CASSPVAGEPGNTIYF. The CDR3 DNA sequence: TGTGCCAGCTCACCAGTCGCAGGGGAGCCCGGAAACACCATATATTTT. The chain is built from TRBV18 and TRBJ1-3; tentative D call: TRBD1 (6 bases). V gave up 2 bases and J gave up 4 bases, with 15 bases separating them. Germline values: CDR1 KGHSH, CDR2 LQKENI. CDR3 length equals 16 residues.

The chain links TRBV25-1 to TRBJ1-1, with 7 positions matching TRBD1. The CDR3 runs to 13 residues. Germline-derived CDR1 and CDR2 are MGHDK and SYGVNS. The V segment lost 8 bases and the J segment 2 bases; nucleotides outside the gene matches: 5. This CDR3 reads CASRDRVNTEAFF. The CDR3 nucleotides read TGTGCCAGCCGCGACAGGGTAAACACTGAAGCTTTCTTT.

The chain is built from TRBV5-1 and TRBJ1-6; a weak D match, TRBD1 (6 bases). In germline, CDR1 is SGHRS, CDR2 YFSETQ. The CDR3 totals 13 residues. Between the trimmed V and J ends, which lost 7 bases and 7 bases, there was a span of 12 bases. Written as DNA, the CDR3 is TGCGCCAGCCAGGACAGAGTCAATTCACCCCTCCACTTT. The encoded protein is CASQDRVNSPLHF.

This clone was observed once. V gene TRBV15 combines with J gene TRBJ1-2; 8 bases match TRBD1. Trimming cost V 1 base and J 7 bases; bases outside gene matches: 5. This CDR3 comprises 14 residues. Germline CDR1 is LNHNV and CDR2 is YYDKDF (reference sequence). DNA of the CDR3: TGTGCCACCAGCAGAGGACAGGGGAGTTTTGGCTACACCTTC. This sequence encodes CATSRGQGSFGYTF.

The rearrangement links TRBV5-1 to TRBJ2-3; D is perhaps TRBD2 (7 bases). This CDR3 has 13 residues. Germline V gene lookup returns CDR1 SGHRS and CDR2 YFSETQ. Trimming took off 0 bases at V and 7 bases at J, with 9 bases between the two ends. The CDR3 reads CASSLGGGYTQYF. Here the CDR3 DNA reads TGCGCCAGCAGCTTGGGGGGGGGCTATACGCAGTATTTT.

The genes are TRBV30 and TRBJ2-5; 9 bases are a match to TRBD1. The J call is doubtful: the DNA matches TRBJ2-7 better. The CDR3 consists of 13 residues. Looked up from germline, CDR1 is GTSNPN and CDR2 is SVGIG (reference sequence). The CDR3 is CAWNSDRGNEQYF. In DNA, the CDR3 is TGTGCCTGGAATTCCGACAGGGGGAACGAGCAGTACTTC.

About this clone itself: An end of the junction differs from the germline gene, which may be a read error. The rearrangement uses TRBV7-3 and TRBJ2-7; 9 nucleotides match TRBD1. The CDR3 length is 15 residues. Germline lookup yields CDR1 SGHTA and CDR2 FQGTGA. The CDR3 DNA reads TGTGCCAGCAGCGTAACCGGGACAGGGATGTACGAGCAGTACTTC. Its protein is CASSVTGTGMYEQYF.